This T cell receptor (beta chain) is from a study of T cells after yellow fever vaccination. Trimming left V 6 bases short and J 11 bases short, with 16 bases between. This CDR3 is 12 amino acids long. Germline V gives CDR1 MNHEY, CDR2 SVGAGI. TCRdb reanalysed the 5' RACE reads using MiXCR and keeps one entry per CDR3 protein. The sample consists of some 420,000 distinct CDR3 sequences, around 20% of them appearing once. Sequencing was performed on PBMCs, taken before the yellow fever booster vaccination. This receptor was taken from a man between 18 and 29 years old who received the YFV17D yellow fever vaccine. The chain uses TRBV6-5 and TRBJ1-1; a possible D gene is TRBD1 (5 bases). CDR3 residues: CASSSVGGSAFF. CDR3 sequence (DNA): TGTGCCAGCAGCTCCGTTGGGGGATCGGCTTTCTTT.